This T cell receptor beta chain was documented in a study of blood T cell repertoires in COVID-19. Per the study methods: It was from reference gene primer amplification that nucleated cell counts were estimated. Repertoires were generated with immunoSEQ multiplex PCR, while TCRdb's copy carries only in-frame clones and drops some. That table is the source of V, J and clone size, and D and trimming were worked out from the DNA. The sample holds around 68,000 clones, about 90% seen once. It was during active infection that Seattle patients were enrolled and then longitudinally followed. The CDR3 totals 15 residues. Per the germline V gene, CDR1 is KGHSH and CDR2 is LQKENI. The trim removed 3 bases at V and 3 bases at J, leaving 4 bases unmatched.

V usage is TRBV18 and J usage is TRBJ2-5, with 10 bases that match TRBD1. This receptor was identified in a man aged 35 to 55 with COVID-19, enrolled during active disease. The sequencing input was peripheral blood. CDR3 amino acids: CASSPRTGGEETQYF. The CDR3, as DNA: TGTGCCAGCTCACCTAGGACAGGGGGAGAAGAGACCCAGTACTTC.